Reported below is one T cell receptor beta chain. Its antigen is undetermined. Those donating, healthy Caucasian individuals from Russia, were aged about 6 to 100. This CDR3 has 12 amino acids. Germline V CDR1 and CDR2: SEHNR, FQNEAQ (reference sequence). For the second PCR, which ran for about 7 to 11 cycles, a sample-barcoded 5' primer and a J-beta primer mix were used. TCRdb reprocessed the 5' RACE reads with MiXCR, giving one entry per CDR3 protein. The sample records some 760,000 distinct CDR3 sequences, 25% being singletons. This entry comes from a study of blood T cells in healthy people across ages. Whole-study results and caveats: TCR beta diversity correlated strongly with naive T cell percentage.

The same sample was also used in a study of T cells of mothers and their children. As reported in that work: The study found slightly higher but non-significant overlap in related versus unrelated mother-child pairs.

The receptor was derived from a boy aged 5-17 years in good health. The genes are TRBV7-9 and TRBJ2-5; the D is unclear. The DNA end lines up better with TRBJ2-7; the J call may be wrong. Sequences were obtained from blood. The CDR3 DNA is TGTGCCAGCAGCTTATCTGAATACGAGCAGTACTTC. Protein product: CASSLSEYEQYF.